This T cell receptor beta chain came from a study of blood T cell repertoires in COVID-19. Study-level information: There were acute and convalescent COVID-19 samples, and they came from the United States, Italy and Spain. Nucleic acid was either cDNA or gDNA, and it came from T cells, B-cell-depleted T cells, or PBMCs.

In germline, CDR1 is SEHNR, CDR2 FQNEAQ (reference sequence). The V end was cut by 6 bases, the J end by 5 bases, with 8 bases between. CDR3 length: 12 residues. Study processing details: Counts of nucleated cells, estimated from reference gene primer amplification, were obtained. Generated by immunoSEQ multiplex PCR, the TCRdb table keeps only in-frame clones and is missing some. V and J calls and clone size are as listed in that table; D and trimming were resolved from the DNA. The top ten hold approximately 1.5% of the sample, which has over 110,000 clones, about 87% seen once. The source is a woman aged 45-59 years with acute or convalescent COVID-19. Input material: peripheral blood. This chain uses TRBV7-9 with TRBJ1-5; tentative D call: TRBD1 (5 bases). CDR3 in amino acids: CASRWGDQPQHF. The CDR3, as DNA: TGTGCCAGCAGGTGGGGGGATCAGCCCCAGCATTTT.